This T cell receptor beta chain came from a study of sequential checkpoint blockade in melanoma (dated by TCRdb to the late 2010s). Regarding the complete study: Using 1:1 randomization, the trial assigned patients either to first-line nivolumab followed by ipilimumab (arm A) or to ipilimumab followed by nivolumab (arm B). TCRbeta immunosequencing was performed on DNA from around 96 pretreatment melanoma tumor samples. Matched tumor biopsies were taken from some 22 patients before treatment and at week 13, after single-agent nivolumab (arm A) or ipilimumab (arm B). The same lesion was the source of roughly four fifths of the matched pre- and post-treatment tumor biopsy pairs. Maintenance nivolumab came after each of the two trial sequences.

The immunoSEQ Assay was used to immunosequence TCRbeta CDR3 regions from genomic DNA. Prior to high-throughput sequencing, genomic DNA was amplified by bias-controlled multiplex PCR. In the source study's methods: To quantify the absolute abundance of each unique TCRbeta CDR3 region, the sequences were collapsed and filtered. Clonality, defined as 1 minus Pielou's evenness, was calculated using productive rearrangements only. Tumor T-cell fraction was calculated by normalizing TCRbeta template counts to usable DNA, which was estimated from several housekeeping genes. A previously published method was used to identify clones whose frequencies were significantly greater in on-treatment samples than in baseline samples. The immuneACCESS repertoire file appears here via TCRdb, limited to in-frame rearrangements. These files lack a portion of the clones; in checked studies, under half of the deficit traces to unresolved V genes, and the cause of the others is not known. That table supplies the V and J calls and clone size; D and trimming were determined from the DNA. The sample profile shows about 2,200 clones; roughly 23% of them were found once. The biggest ten clones account for about 15% of the sample.

Paper-wide results and their limitations: Within-arm analyses of tumor T-cell fraction were constrained by small sample sizes and reduced statistical power. PD-L1 staining and CD8+ T-cell counts correlated with tumor T-cell fraction and clonality, whereas mutational load did not. The model for predicting response that combines TCR metrics with mutation burden needs to be validated in larger, independent patient cohorts. Patients with increases in tumor T-cell fraction and clonality by week 13 were approximately 30 times more likely to achieve clinical benefit. Among patients in the nivolumab-first arm (arm A), tumor TIL clonality before treatment was associated with response (P = .04).

This clone was detected only a few times. The specificity of this receptor is unknown. Per-nucleotide qualities are absent, and no much larger clonotype sits a single base away. The intended sense of this specimen's treatment or condition label: randomized to nivolumab then ipilimumab (arm A) or the reverse (arm B). No trial patient had received prior DNA-damaging chemotherapy. CheckMate 064, a randomized, open-label phase II trial of sequential checkpoint blockade, was the source of the samples, all of which came from patients with melanoma. Genomic DNA from formalin-fixed paraffin-embedded (FFPE) tissue samples was used for tumor TCR sequencing. V ends up 4 bases short and J 3 bases short, with an unmatched junction base count of 6. The CDR3 contains 18 residues, cysteine and phenylalanine counted. Of the read, only the CDR3 DNA is kept; its 54 bases are in frame from base 1. The germline V gene provides CDR1 MNHGY and CDR2 SAAAGT.

The starting material was tumor tissue (inferred from file names), obtained from a patient given nivolumab and ipilimumab in sequence. This receptor was identified in a human donor with melanoma. In this chain, TRBV6-8 is recombined with TRBJ2-2, and 15 bases in between align with TRBD2. The nucleotides read TGTGCCAGCAGTTCCGGGACTAGCGGGAGGCGGGACACCGGGGAGCTGTTTTTT. Translated, this is CASSSGTSGRRDTGELFF.